This TCR beta chain appears in the sequencing data of a study of shared clonotypes between healthy human individuals. Generated by immunoSEQ multiplex PCR, the TCRdb table keeps only in-frame clones and is missing some. The data contain some 650,000 clones, approximately 97% of them seen just once; the ten biggest clones take up approximately 0.057%. Each donor was a Caucasian adult residing in Nashville, Tennessee. Unmatched junction bases numbered 10, after V lost 4 bases and J lost 5 bases. CDR1 and CDR2 from the germline V gene are SGHRS and YFSETQ. The CDR3 loop spans 16 amino acids. This sequence joins TRBV5-1 and TRBJ2-3; 10 bases fit TRBD2. Sequencing used naive CD4+ T cells sorted from blood. Stated subset: CD45RA+ positively selected. The receptor's source is a woman in her 30s in good health. The DNA for the CDR3 is TGCGCCAGCAGCCCCCGTCTAGCGGGAGTGGGAGATACGCAGTATTTT. As protein: CASSPRLAGVGDTQYF.